This entry concerns a single T cell receptor (beta chain). No antigen is known for it. It was genomic DNA that served as the template for profiling TCR beta VDJ and CDR3. TCRdb reprocessed the reads via MiXCR and lists one record per CDR3 protein. The data show about 210,000 distinct CDR3 sequences, with 61% seen just once and over 25% held by the top ten. The V gene's germline CDR1 is SEHNR and CDR2 FQNEAQ (reference sequence). The CDR3 runs to 13 residues. Trimming took off 6 bases at V and 0 bases at J, with 9 bases between the two ends. The sample belongs to a study of CD8+CD57+ T cells in acquired aplastic anemia. Background on the study: Sorted CD4+ and CD8+ cell DNA averaged around 3 ug.

General study findings and limits: Patients versus controls showed no significant CD8+ Simpson's diversity difference.

The sample was sorted CD4+, CD8+, or CD8+CD57+ T cells (not recorded which) from PBMCs. This receptor was taken from a human donor in good health. The rearrangement joins TRBV7-9 to TRBJ2-7; D is unresolved. The CDR3 is CASRSLSSYEQYF. CDR3 sequence (DNA): TGTGCCAGCAGAAGTCTGAGCTCCTACGAGCAGTACTTC.